The 29 T cell receptor beta chains in this list originate from one sample, sequenced in a study of tumor and adjacent non-tumor tissue in lung cancer (dated by TCRdb to about 2018). To prepare the library, multiplex PCR was applied. The sample was run on an Illumina HiSeq 2500. TCRbeta libraries were constructed through three rounds of nested PCR with primers (Table S4) according to protocols modified from ARM-PCR. TCRdb applied fastp at Q25 and MiXCR to the public reads, then kept only in-frame beta chains. One record per CDR3 amino acid sequence lists the most common genes and DNA. For this sample the table gives under 75,000 distinct CDR3 sequences, of which around 70% were detected only once. Around 30% of the sample is in the top ten clones. RNA was isolated from bulk, unsorted tissue, and RNA quality was assessed with a NanoDrop ND-1000 and an Agilent 2100. Normal lung samples were distant non-tumor tissue taken more than 3 cm from the tumor edge.

Material: distant non-tumor lung tissue. Receptor source: a woman between 50 and 59 years old with non-small cell lung cancer.

The V call is TRBV11-2, the J call TRBJ1-5; D unresolved. The CDR3 is made up of 13 amino acids. Trimming removed 5 bases from V and 14 bases from J, with 19 bases in between. From germline, CDR1 is SGHAT and CDR2 FQNNGV. CDR3 residues: CASSEDWNQAKHF. The CDR3 DNA sequence: TGTGCCAGCAGCGAAGACTGGAACCAGGCCAAGCATTTT.

On this clonotype itself: A clone one base away is much larger, so this may be a read error. Here the CDR3 reads CASSTPMNTEAFF. DNA of the CDR3: TGTGCCAGCTCCACTCCCATGAACACTGAAGCTTTCTTT. This chain connects TRBV5-6 to TRBJ1-1; D ambiguous. V lost 7 bases to trimming and J lost 0 bases, with 10 bases between them. Germline-derived CDR1 and CDR2 are SGHDT and YYEEEE. The CDR3 loop spans 13 amino acids.

Points on this clonotype: With a much larger clone just one base away, this may be a read error. Lacking the conserved final phenylalanine or tryptophan, this CDR3 likely reflects a read error. The genes are TRBV12-3 or TRBV12-4 and TRBJ2-3, with 9 bases fitting TRBD2. The CDR3 has 18 amino acids. Trimming took 4 bases from V and 0 from J; bases not matched to a gene: 11. CDR3 DNA: TGTGCCAGCAGTTCTCCTAGCGGGGCCTATTCGAGCACAGATACGCAGTATCTT. It yields the protein CASSSPSGAYSSTDTQYL.

This clonotype appeared a few times. A much larger clone lies one base from this, so it may be a read error. The CDR3 nucleotides read TGTGCCAGCAGCGTAGACCCGAATGAGCAGTTCTTC. Protein sequence: CASSVDPNEQFF. The chain employs TRBV7-9 and TRBJ2-1, with D uncertain. There are 12 residues in the CDR3. The V and J ends lost 5 bases and 7 bases respectively, with 9 bases between them. Germline lookup yields CDR1 SEHNR and CDR2 FQNEAQ (reference sequence).

At least ten counts were recorded for this clonotype. The chain employs TRBV6-2 or TRBV6-3 and TRBJ2-4; TRBD1 agrees at 9 bases. Germline CDR1 and CDR2: MNHEY and SVGEGT. The CDR3 sequence is 15 residues long. Trimming cost V 5 bases and J 6 bases; bases outside gene matches: 8. The CDR3 DNA follows: TGTGCCAGCAGTCAACTAACAGGGGGCAGAAACATTCAGTACTTC. Residues: CASSQLTGGRNIQYF.

J is TRBJ2-7 and V is TRBV12-3 or TRBV12-4; D ambiguous. The germline V and J ends were trimmed by 10 bases and 2 bases, with 24 bases remaining between them. The CDR3 loop spans 16 amino acids. DNA of the CDR3: TGTGCCAACAAAACCCGAGCGAGAGACCTACCCTACGAGCAGTACTTC. It codes for CANKTRARDLPYEQYF.

This clonotype was observed many times. The rearrangement links TRBV30 to TRBJ2-1, with TRBD2 matching 8 bases. CDR3 length: 19 amino acids. V lost 0 bases and J lost 5; bases outside the gene matches: 18. Germline lookup yields CDR1 GTSNPN and CDR2 SVGIG (reference sequence). The CDR3 loop reads CAWSVMTSAQRSTNNEQFF. For the CDR3, the DNA is TGTGCCTGGAGTGTGATGACTAGCGCGCAAAGAAGTACTAACAATGAGCAGTTCTTC.

Notes on this clonotype: One end of the junction fails to match germline, which may point to a read error. The chain carries TRBV6-5 and TRBJ2-2, with 7 bases aligning to TRBD1. Germline CDR1 MNHEY, CDR2 SVGAGI. The CDR3 has 17 amino acids. CDR3 coding DNA: TGTGTCAGCAGAACAAGAGTGGGGACAGAAGACACCGGGGAGCTGTTTTTT. Protein: CVSRTRVGTEDTGELFF.

This clonotype appeared a single time. Possible read error: a much larger clone is one base away. The gene calls are TRBV21-1 and TRBJ1-5; no check of the table's D call, TRBD1, against the DNA was made. TRBV21-1 is designated a pseudogene. This CDR3 spans 14 amino acids. In DNA, the CDR3 is TGTGCCGGCGAAGGGGACAGGGATTTTCAGCCCCAGCATTTT. It is translated as CAGEGDRDFQPQHF.

As regards this clonotype: A read error may account for a junction end that differs from germline. This chain connects TRBV11-2 to TRBJ2-2; maybe TRBD2 (5 bases). The CDR3 contains 13 residues. CDR1 and CDR2 from the germline V gene are SGHAT and FQNNGV. The CDR3 here is CASVSFDTGELFF. Here the CDR3 DNA reads TGTGCCAGCGTCTCCTTCGACACCGGGGAGTTGTTTTTT. Filled out from reference TRBV11-2 and TRBJ2-2, the complete variable domain reads EAGVAQSPRYKIIEKRQSVAFWCNPISGHATLYWYQQILGQGPKLLIQFQNNGVVDDSQLPKDRFSAERLKGVDSTLKIQPAKLEDSAVYLCASVSFDTGELFFGEGSRLTVL.

At least ten counts were recorded for this clonotype. The V gene is TRBV28, the J gene TRBJ1-6; 9 positions match TRBD1. Germline CDR1 reads MDHEN; CDR2 reads SYDVKM. Losses at the gene ends were 5 bases for V and 7 bases for J; bases not matched to a gene: 6. The CDR3 sequence is 15 residues long. The CDR3 protein is CASSPGQGRNSPLHF. As DNA, the CDR3 is TGTGCCAGCAGTCCGGGACAGGGAAGGAATTCACCCCTCCACTTT.

Concerning this clonotype: A much bigger clone sits one base away, suggesting this may be a read error. This chain connects TRBV20-1 to TRBJ2-1; D possibly corresponds to TRBD2 (5 bases). The V gene's germline CDR1 is DFQATT and CDR2 SNEGSKA (reference sequence). With 4 bases removed from V and 5 bases from J, the gap between germline ends came to 18 bases. The CDR3 consists of 15 residues. In nucleotides, the CDR3 is TGCAGTGCTACAGATGGGAGATTAGCTGACAATGAGCAGTTCTTC. This gives the protein CSATDGRLADNEQFF.

V usage is TRBV9 and J usage is TRBJ1-5, with 9 bases matching TRBD1. The CDR3 loop spans 15 amino acids. J was trimmed by 2 bases and V by 3 bases; bases with no gene match: 3. Germline loops: CDR1 SGDLS, CDR2 YYNGEE. CDR3 DNA: TGTGCCAGCAGCGAGGGACAGGGTCGCAATCAGCCCCAGCATTTT. It is translated as CASSEGQGRNQPQHF.

A remark on this clonotype: One base away lies a much larger clone, so this may be a sequencing read error. The V gene is TRBV4-3, the J gene TRBJ2-1; D perhaps matches TRBD2 (5 bases). Deletions cut 4 bases from V and 9 bases from J, with 19 bases between. Germline CDR1 is LGHNA and CDR2 is YSLEER. This CDR3 comprises 15 residues. The CDR3 nucleotides read TGCGCCAGCAGCCGAATAAGTGGGAGTGAGGGTGAGCAGTTCTTC. It translates to CASSRISGSEGEQFF.

Regarding this clonotype: The junction does not match germline at one end; this may be a read error. This chain connects TRBV29-1 to TRBJ1-5, with a possible D match to TRBD1 (5 bases). Germline V lookup: CDR1 SQVTM, CDR2 ANQGSEA. The CDR3 has 13 residues. CDR3 protein: CSVVKGSNQPRHF. As DNA, the CDR3 is TGCAGCGTTGTTAAGGGGTCCAATCAGCCCCGGCATTTT. Combining the CDR3 with reference TRBV29-1 and TRBJ1-5 gives the whole variable domain SAVISQKPSRDICQRGTSLTIQCQVDSQVTMMFWYRQQPGQSLTLIATANQGSEATYESGFVIDKFPISRPNLTFSTLTVSNMSPEDSSIYLCSVVKGSNQPRHFGDGTRLSIL.

This clonotype was detected many times. The J gene is TRBJ2-7, the V gene TRBV20-1; perhaps TRBD1 as D (7 bases). This CDR3 has 12 amino acids. Germline loops: CDR1 DFQATT, CDR2 SNEGSKA (reference sequence). Trimming pared 6 bases from V and 7 bases from J, leaving 16 bases between. Here the CDR3 reads CSANRQGGEQYF. CDR3 DNA sequence: TGCAGTGCCAACCGACAGGGAGGTGAGCAGTACTTC.

The chain joins TRBV29-1 to TRBJ2-2; 7 bases map to TRBD2. CDR3 length: 15 amino acids. The ends lost 3 bases at V and 6 bases at J; junction bases unmatched: 10. The germline V gene encodes CDR1 SQVTM and CDR2 ANQGSEA. CDR3 amino acids: CSVDTGEGLPGELFF. The DNA of the CDR3 is TGCAGCGTTGATACGGGGGAGGGCCTTCCCGGGGAGCTGTTTTTT.

This clonotype was seen more than once but under ten times. The V call is TRBV5-5, the J call TRBJ2-5; 11 nucleotides agree with TRBD2. V gave up 0 bases and J gave up 3 bases; unmatched junction bases: 4. Germline V gives CDR1 SGHKS, CDR2 YYEKEE (reference sequence). The CDR3 covers 16 residues. CDR3 residues: CASSLGLAGNEETQYF. The CDR3, as DNA: TGTGCCAGCAGCTTGGGACTAGCGGGAAACGAAGAGACCCAGTACTTC. The full variable domain, its missing parts supplied by reference TRBV5-5 and TRBJ2-5, is DAGVTQSPTHLIKTRGQQVTLRCSPISGHKSVSWYQQVLGQGPQFIFQYYEKEERGRGNFPDRFSARQFPNYSSELNVNALLLGDSALYLCASSLGLAGNEETQYFGPGTRLLVL.

The chain employs TRBV5-1 and TRBJ2-1; D possibly matches TRBD1 or TRBD2 (5 bases each). CDR1 and CDR2 (germline): SGHRS, YFSETQ. The V end lost 2 bases, the J end lost 6 bases, and 9 bases lay between the germline ends. The CDR3 contains 13 residues. The CDR3 sequence is CASSFGTSNEQFF. CDR3 nucleotide sequence: TGCGCCAGCAGCTTCGGGACGTCCAATGAGCAGTTCTTC.

Turning to this clonotype: At one of its ends the junction is not consistent with the germline gene, which may arise from a read error. The J gene is TRBJ2-2, the V gene TRBV7-9, with D perhaps matching TRBD2 (5 bases). Per the germline V gene, CDR1 is SEHNR and CDR2 is FQNEAQ (reference sequence). This CDR3 comprises 14 residues. This chain's CDR3 is CASILTSYTGELFF. The CDR3 DNA is TGTGCCAGCATCTTAACTAGTTACACCGGGGAGCTGTTTTTT.

Remarks on this clonotype: An end of the junction does not agree with germline; a read error may underlie this. The chain carries TRBV11-1 and TRBJ2-3; 13 bases fit TRBD2. The CDR3 extends over 17 amino acids. Germline lookup yields CDR1 SGHAT and CDR2 FQDESV (reference sequence). The CDR3 coding sequence is TGTGTCTGCAGCGCCGGACTAGCGGGGGTGTCCACAGATGCGCAGTATTTT. Protein product: CVCSAGLAGVSTDAQYF.

This clonotype was seen only a few times. The junction does not match germline at one end; this may be a read error. The V gene is TRBV4-3, the J gene TRBJ1-4; TRBD1 matches at 7 bases. The CDR3 has 15 amino acids. CDR1 and CDR2 from the germline V gene are LGHNA and YSLEER. The CDR3 DNA sequence: TGCACCAGCAGCCAAGCTTTTGGGACAGCTGAAAAACTGTTTTTT. This translates into CTSSQAFGTAEKLFF.

A word on this clonotype: With a much larger clone just one base away, this may be a read error. The genes are TRBV4-3 and TRBJ2-2; TRBD2 matches at 13 bases. The V gene's germline CDR1 is LGHNA and CDR2 YSLEER. The CDR3 is 17 residues long. The V gene end was trimmed by 3 bases and the J gene end by 5 bases; junction bases not matched to a gene: 6. The CDR3 DNA reads TGCGCCAGCAGCCAGACTAGCGGGAGGACTGGGACCGGGGAGCTGTTTTTT. Translation gives CASSQTSGRTGTGELFF.

Turning to this clonotype: A much larger clone is a single base away; this may be a read error. CDR3 DNA sequence: TGTGCCATCAGTGAGATAGGGGAAGGCTACACCTTC. It yields the protein CAISEIGEGYTF. The chain joins TRBV10-3 to TRBJ1-2, with TRBD1 as a possible D gene (5 bases). The CDR3 length is 12 residues. The ends were cut back, 2 bases at V and 8 bases at J, with 9 bases in the middle. In germline, CDR1 is ENHRY, CDR2 SYGVKD.

Comments on this clonotype: No conserved phenylalanine or tryptophan ends this CDR3, so it is likely a read error. This chain connects TRBV7-9 to TRBJ2-1, with D unclear. CDR3 length equals 11 residues. The germline V gene encodes CDR1 SEHNR and CDR2 FQNEAQ (reference sequence). The CDR3 DNA reads TGTGCCAACAGCTTAATGGGTGAGCAGTTCATC. This encodes CANSLMGEQFI.

The chain couples TRBV6-6 to TRBJ2-7, with a weak D call TRBD1 (6 bases). This CDR3 has 14 amino acids. The germline V gene encodes CDR1 MNHNY and CDR2 SVGAGI (reference sequence). Trimming stripped 6 bases from V and 1 base from J, with 13 bases between. The CDR3 is CASRHRDLSYEQYF. In nucleotides, the CDR3 is TGTGCCAGCAGGCACAGGGACCTTTCCTACGAGCAGTACTTC.

The chain joins TRBV28 to TRBJ2-1; D call uncertain. The CDR3 contains 12 residues. Per the germline V gene, CDR1 is MDHEN and CDR2 is SYDVKM. V lost 2 bases and J lost 8, with 7 bases in between. As DNA, the CDR3 is TGTGCCAGCAGTTTAAATGTCCATGAGCAGTTCTTC. It yields the protein CASSLNVHEQFF.

This clonotype was picked up one time. Likely a read error: the CDR3 ends without its conserved phenylalanine or tryptophan. This chain uses TRBV29-1 with TRBJ1-5, with 7 bases matching TRBD1. Trimming removed 2 bases from V and 4 bases from J; junction bases left unmatched: 14. The CDR3 length is 17 residues. Germline loops: CDR1 SQVTM, CDR2 ANQGSEA. The CDR3 reads CSVEWSGLATGNQPQHL. The DNA for the CDR3 is TGCAGCGTTGAATGGTCAGGGCTCGCGACAGGGAATCAGCCCCAGCATTTA.

Of note for this clonotype: At one end the junction does not follow the germline gene, possibly because of a read error. The chain employs TRBV11-2 and TRBJ2-1; 7 bases fit TRBD2. This CDR3 region has 17 residues. Germline lookup yields CDR1 SGHAT and CDR2 FQNNGV. In DNA form, the CDR3 reads TGTGCCAACACCCCAGAGGGCGGGGGAAGCTCCGACAATGAGCAATTCTTC. This sequence encodes CANTPEGGGSSDNEQFF.